What follows are 12 T cell receptor beta chains derived from one specimen sequenced in a study of cytomegalovirus exposure and HLA in healthy donors. The PCR had 60 Vbeta and 13 Jbeta primers. Assay used: immunoSEQ multiplex PCR; TCRdb lists only in-frame clones, some missing. The sample holds some 150,000 clones, roughly 80% seen once. Sequenced sample: PBMCs. Receptor source: a woman aged 25 to 45 in good health and CMV-seropositive.

This clone came up once. V is TRBV4-2 and J is TRBJ2-7, with 8 positions matching TRBD1. The CDR3 consists of 16 residues. Germline V CDR1 and CDR2: LGHNA, YNFKEQ. The trim removed 3 bases at V and 3 bases at J, leaving 10 bases unmatched. CDR3: CASSQGRGQAVYEQYF. The DNA for the CDR3 is TGTGCCAGCAGCCAGGGTAGGGGACAGGCGGTCTACGAGCAGTACTTC.

This clone has only a few counts. This chain links TRBV5-6 with TRBJ1-2; D remains unclear. Germline V gene data show CDR1 as SGHDT and CDR2 as YYEEEE. Trimming pared 0 bases from V and 0 bases from J, leaving 6 bases between. This CDR3 region has 14 residues. CDR3 region: CASSLGAANYGYTF. CDR3 nucleotide sequence: TGTGCCAGCAGCTTGGGGGCAGCTAACTATGGCTACACCTTC.

V and J are TRBV7-3 and TRBJ2-7, with D maybe TRBD2 (5 bases). The CDR3 consists of 14 residues. CDR1 is SGHTA and CDR2 is FQGTGA in the germline V gene. Trimming pared 0 bases from V and 1 base from J, leaving 7 bases between. DNA of the CDR3: TGTGCCAGCAGCTTAACAGGCGGGTCCTACGAGCAGTACTTC. This codes for CASSLTGGSYEQYF.

The genes are TRBV11-1 and TRBJ1-2; D perhaps matches TRBD1 (6 bases). Germline CDR1 reads SGHAT; CDR2 reads FQDESV (reference sequence). The CDR3 consists of 18 residues. V dropped 4 bases and J dropped 4 bases, with 25 bases sitting between them. The CDR3 coding sequence is TGTGCCAGCAGCTGTATGACCCGGACAGTAATAAATTTCTATGGCTACACCTTC. Its translation is CASSCMTRTVINFYGYTF.

The CDR3 here is CASSFPAGGRRDTQYF. DNA for the CDR3: TGTGCCAGCAGTTTCCCTGCGGGGGGCCGGAGAGATACGCAGTATTTT. The chain is built from TRBV28 and TRBJ2-3; 8 nucleotides align to TRBD2. The V and J ends lost 3 bases and 5 bases, in that order; junction bases with no gene match: 10. This CDR3 contains 16 residues. The germline V gene has CDR1 MDHEN and CDR2 SYDVKM.

This clone was counted a few times. The chain employs TRBV7-3 and TRBJ2-6, with D possibly matching TRBD2 (6 bases). Germline V gene data show CDR1 as SGHTA and CDR2 as FQGTGA. Trimming removed 6 bases at V and 4 bases at J, with 22 bases between. The CDR3 totals 18 residues. The CDR3 is CASRPAPGVSSGANVLTF. The CDR3 bases are TGTGCCAGCAGACCGGCCCCGGGGGTGTCCTCCGGGGCCAACGTCCTGACTTTC.

The genes are TRBV5-1 and TRBJ2-5; D not resolved. V was trimmed by 1 base and J by 0 bases, leaving 10 bases between them. The CDR3 runs to 15 residues. CDR1 is SGHRS, CDR2 YFSETQ, per germline. Here the CDR3 reads CASSLTVPNQETQYF. The CDR3 bases are TGCGCCAGCAGCTTGACTGTCCCAAACCAAGAGACCCAGTACTTC.

This clone was seen only a few times. This chain links TRBV5-6 with TRBJ1-3, with D tentatively TRBD1 (5 bases). Deletions cut 2 bases from V and 3 bases from J, with 15 bases between. CDR3 size: 16 residues. CDR1 SGHDT and CDR2 YYEEEE come from the germline V gene. The CDR3 DNA sequence: TGTGCCAGCAGCTTACTCGCCGGGACTAATGGAAACACCATATATTTT. It yields the protein CASSLLAGTNGNTIYF.

V gene TRBV6-5 combines with J gene TRBJ2-2; 11 bases align to TRBD2. V was clipped by 4 bases and J by 6 bases; unmatched bases: 7. In germline, CDR1 is MNHEY, CDR2 SVGAGI. The CDR3 runs 16 residues. This chain's CDR3 is CASSSVAGGLSGELFF. The CDR3, as DNA: TGTGCCAGCAGTTCAGTAGCGGGGGGGCTTTCCGGGGAGCTGTTTTTT.

This chain joins TRBV13 and TRBJ2-1; 9 positions agree with TRBD2. Germline V gene data show CDR1 as PRHDT and CDR2 as FYEKMQ (reference sequence). This CDR3 region has 13 residues. After removal of 3 bases from V and 10 bases from J, the junction contained 4 bases not matched to a gene. The CDR3 here is CASSLGLAREQFF. The CDR3 bases are TGTGCCAGCAGCTTGGGACTAGCACGGGAGCAGTTCTTC.

As concerns this clone: This sample also contains other DNA sequences that code for the same CDR3. The genes are TRBV5-1 and TRBJ1-5, with D hard to call. The V end lost 1 base, the J end lost 5 bases, and 7 bases lay between the germline ends. The CDR3 extends over 13 amino acids. Germline V gene lookup returns CDR1 SGHRS and CDR2 YFSETQ. DNA of the CDR3: TGCGCCAGCAGCTTGAACCGAGATCAGCCCCAGCATTTT. Translation: CASSLNRDQPQHF. The whole variable domain, remainder taken from reference TRBV5-1 and TRBJ1-5, is KAGVTQTPRYLIKTRGQQVTLSCSPISGHRSVSWYQQTPGQGLQFLFEYFSETQRNKGNFPGRFSGRQFSNSRSEMNVSTLELGDSALYLCASSLNRDQPQHFGDGTRLSIL.

The chain couples TRBV2 to TRBJ1-5; 12 nucleotides match TRBD1. Germline CDR1 and CDR2: SNHLY and FYNNEI. The trim removed 8 bases at V and 6 bases at J, leaving 5 bases unmatched. This CDR3 has 14 residues. The CDR3 region is CASSGTGGGQPQHF. The CDR3 DNA is TGTGCCAGCTCCGGGACAGGGGGCGGTCAGCCCCAGCATTTT.